This T cell receptor (beta chain) derives from a study of T cell responses to AZD1222 COVID-19 vaccine (dated by TCRdb to the early 2020s). Regarding the study in general: AZD1222 recipients whose second dose came at about 4 weeks and those whose second dose came at about 12 weeks were combined into one group, since spike-specific TCR depth and breadth did not differ between the two schedules. Trial participants were enrolled into age subgroups of 18-55, 56-69 and 70-plus years, which contained approximately 150, 28 and 58 TCR-sequenced participants, respectively. TCR sequencing was performed for over 230 trial participants, of whom about 200 were given two doses of AZD1222 and around 25 were given two doses of MenACWY control vaccine.

A remark on this clone: This receptor's antigen is unknown. Base qualities are missing; no much larger clone stands one base away.

What the authors observed across the whole study: Participants were mostly white British and included more females than males, and it was suggested by the authors that clonal diversity may have been underestimated. Spike-specific TCR breadth and depth rose significantly after two AZD1222 doses compared with day 0 and with MenACWY recipients. Because no samples from the day 14 peak response were available, repertoires could be characterized only after the peak T cell response. Conclusions about previously exposed vaccinees were limited because only six AZD1222 recipients were SARS-CoV-2 seropositive at baseline. Nearly half of unique spike-specific TCRs reportedly recognized epitopes outside regions mutated in the B.1.351 and B.1.1.7 variants. Vaccine-associated CD4 TCRs spanned the whole spike protein, with dominant responses in regions 160-218 and 743-854. The 56-69-year group was small, and its depth increase did not reach significance, likely because of low power.

In the paper's terms, the time point label means: baseline before first vaccination. Vaccinee samples came from UK trials COV001 and COV002, including a single-blind randomized controlled phase 2/3 trial of AZD1222 (ChAdOx1 nCoV-19) in healthy adults. Trial participant PBMC samples were collected at day 0 and day 28 after the second dose for TCRbeta chain sequencing. From a lookup of the germline V gene (reference sequence), CDR1 and CDR2 are LGHDT and YNNKEL. From the cysteine through the phenylalanine, the CDR3 covers 13 amino acids. Kept here is only the CDR3 DNA, which spans 39 bases and is read in frame from base 1. V sheds 4 bases and J sheds 3 bases, leaving 10 bases between their ends. The CDR3 regions of human TCRbeta chains were analyzed by immunosequencing. The authors' pipeline ran thus. TCRs in the repertoires were compared against a reference library of SARS-CoV-2-specific TCRs that had been generated with the MIRA antigen-specificity platform. Breadth was defined as the fraction of unique TCRs that were SARS-CoV-2-associated, and depth was defined as the fraction of total T cells that were SARS-CoV-2-associated. Using the MIRA data, each spike-specific TCR was mapped to the spike region that the TCR reacts to and placed in a CD4 or CD8 class. Log10-transformed breadth and depth values were compared by one-way ANOVA with Sidak's multiple comparisons tests. Sourced from immuneACCESS, this table was stored by TCRdb with only in-frame sequences that have V and J called. A share of the clones is absent; for the studies checked, an unresolved V gene accounts for under half, and the remainder has no known explanation. V and J calls and clone size are as listed in that table; D and trimming were resolved from the DNA. The sample yields 70,000 to 80,000 clones; roughly 89% were counted once. The ten top clones hold less than 3% of the sample.

The specimen comprised peripheral blood, sampled on day 0 of AZD1222 vaccination. This receptor chain uses TRBV3-1 (or the pseudogene TRBV3-2) and TRBJ2-7, with a weak D call of TRBD1 (6 bases match). The source is an adult in good health. The CDR3 corresponds to CASSPRDNYEQYF. The nucleotide sequence reads as follows: TGTGCCAGCAGCCCCCGGGACAACTACGAGCAGTACTTC.